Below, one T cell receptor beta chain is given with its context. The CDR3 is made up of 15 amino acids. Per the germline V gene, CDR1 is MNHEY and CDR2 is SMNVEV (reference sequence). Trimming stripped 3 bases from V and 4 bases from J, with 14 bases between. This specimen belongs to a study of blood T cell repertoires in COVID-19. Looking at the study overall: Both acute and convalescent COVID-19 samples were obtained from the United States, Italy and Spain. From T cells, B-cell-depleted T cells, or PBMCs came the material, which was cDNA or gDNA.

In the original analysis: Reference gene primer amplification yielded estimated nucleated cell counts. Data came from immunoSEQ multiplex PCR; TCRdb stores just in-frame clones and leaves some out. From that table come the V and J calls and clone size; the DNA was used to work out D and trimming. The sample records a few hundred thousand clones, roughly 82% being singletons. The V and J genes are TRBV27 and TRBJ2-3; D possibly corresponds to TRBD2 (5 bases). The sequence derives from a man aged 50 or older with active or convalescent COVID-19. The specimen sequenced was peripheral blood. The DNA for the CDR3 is TGTGCCAGCAGTTTTCGGCCGGGAAGGGCAGATACGCAGTATTTT. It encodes CASSFRPGRADTQYF.